This TCR beta chain was identified in a study of T cell responses to AZD1222 COVID-19 vaccine. Study as a whole: Second doses at about 4 or about 12 weeks were pooled. Study-wide results and caveats: Every sample of the repertoires postdated the peak T cell response. Vaccination with two AZD1222 doses was followed by a rise in Spike-specific TCR breadth and depth.

A remark on this clone: Its antigen is as yet unknown.

Profiling relied on immunoSEQ multiplex PCR, and the TCRdb table lists in-frame clones only, not all of them. The sample holds 95,000 to 150,000 clones; more than 80% are singletons and the top ten take approximately 3.1%. Specimen: peripheral blood, collected on day 0 of AZD1222 vaccination. The sequence derives from an adult in good health.

CDR3 in amino acids: CASNGGAGEQFF. The CDR3 DNA sequence: TGTGCCAGTAATGGAGGGGCGGGTGAGCAGTTCTTC. The V call is TRBV19, the J call TRBJ2-1; maybe TRBD2 (6 bases). CDR1 and CDR2 (germline): LNHDA, SQIVND (reference sequence). Trimming pared 7 bases from V and 9 bases from J, leaving 13 bases between. CDR3 length: 12 residues.